This passage covers 9 T cell receptor beta chains from one sample sequenced in a study of shared clonotypes between healthy human individuals. Measured with immunoSEQ multiplex PCR; TCRdb has only the in-frame clones, and not every one. This sample yields 550,000 to 800,000 clones, of which approximately 74% are seen a single time; approximately 1.8% belongs to the top ten. The specimen was memory CD4+ T cells sorted from blood. Subset noted: CD45RA-negative fraction. Receptors were obtained from a woman aged 25 to 39 in good health.

The chain has TRBV6-1 and TRBJ2-1, with unresolved D. V was clipped by 5 bases and J by 8 bases, with 7 bases between them. Looked up from germline, CDR1 is MNHNS and CDR2 is SASEGT. The CDR3 covers 11 residues. The CDR3 is CASSIGYEQFF. CDR3 DNA sequence: TGTGCCAGCAGTATAGGGTATGAGCAGTTCTTC.

The genes are TRBV15 and TRBJ2-7, with 9 nucleotides matching TRBD1. The CDR3 covers 15 residues. CDR1 LNHNV and CDR2 YYDKDF come from the germline V gene (reference sequence). V trimming: 1 base; J trimming: 7 bases; junction bases outside the gene matches: 8. The CDR3 protein is CATSRGRDRAGEQYF. The CDR3 DNA is TGTGCCACCAGCAGAGGAAGGGACAGGGCGGGAGAGCAGTACTTC.

The J gene is TRBJ2-1, the V gene TRBV29-1, with D uncertain. Germline V lookup: CDR1 SQVTM, CDR2 ANQGSEA. Trimming took off 5 bases at V and 6 bases at J, with 14 bases between the two ends. This CDR3 has 13 amino acids. The CDR3 DNA sequence: TGCAGCGTTAGGGCAAAAAATCCCAATGAGCAGTTCTTC. Encoded protein: CSVRAKNPNEQFF.

This CDR3 is CASSIPGLAGAGELFF. The CDR3 nucleotides are TGTGCCAGTAGTATCCCGGGACTAGCGGGAGCCGGGGAGCTGTTTTTT. The chain uses TRBV19 and TRBJ2-2; TRBD2 aligns across 14 bases. CDR1 and CDR2 (germline): LNHDA, SQIVND (reference sequence). The CDR3 runs to 16 residues. The V gene end was trimmed by 3 bases and the J gene end by 6 bases; junction bases not matched to a gene: 3.

The V gene is TRBV25-1, the J gene TRBJ2-7, with D possibly being TRBD1 (6 bases). Between the trimmed V and J ends, which lost 3 bases and 2 bases, there was a span of 11 bases. The CDR3 loop spans 14 amino acids. In germline, CDR1 is MGHDK, CDR2 SYGVNS. CDR3 protein: CASSEPQGAYEQYF. CDR3 bases: TGTGCCAGCAGTGAGCCACAGGGTGCCTACGAGCAGTACTTC.

The chain combines TRBV28 with TRBJ1-3; D is uncertain. The CDR3 length is 16 residues. The germline V gene encodes CDR1 MDHEN and CDR2 SYDVKM. Trimming left V 6 bases short and J 0 bases short, with 15 bases between. In DNA form, the CDR3 reads TGTGCCAGCAGGCAAAGGACGGCCGTCTCTGGAAACACCATATATTTT. Translating it yields CASRQRTAVSGNTIYF.

This clone has a handful of counts. The rearrangement uses TRBV9 and TRBJ2-7; D perhaps matches TRBD1 (6 bases). CDR3 length: 15 residues. The ends were cut back, 0 bases at V and 4 bases at J, with 14 bases in the middle. CDR1 is SGDLS, CDR2 YYNGEE, per germline. The CDR3 DNA sequence: TGTGCCAGCAGCGTAGCTCAGGGGTCACCATACGAGCAGTACTTC. It is translated as CASSVAQGSPYEQYF.

The V and J genes are TRBV6-6 and TRBJ1-3; D possibly corresponds to TRBD1 (5 bases). Germline lookup yields CDR1 MNHNY and CDR2 SVGAGI (reference sequence). This CDR3 has 15 residues. Deletions cut 2 bases from V and 3 bases from J, with 11 bases between. CDR3 DNA sequence: TGTGCCAGCAGTTACGGTCCAGGGCATGGAAACACCATATATTTT. Protein sequence: CASSYGPGHGNTIYF.

This clone showed up many times. J is TRBJ1-3 and V is TRBV10-3; possibly TRBD1 for D (6 bases). CDR1 and CDR2 (germline): ENHRY, SYGVKD. CDR3 length equals 15 residues. V was pared by 10 bases and J by 0 bases, with 16 bases between. The CDR3 coding sequence is TGTGCCACGGGGGGGACACTCGCCTCTGGAAACACCATATATTTT. This encodes CATGGTLASGNTIYF.